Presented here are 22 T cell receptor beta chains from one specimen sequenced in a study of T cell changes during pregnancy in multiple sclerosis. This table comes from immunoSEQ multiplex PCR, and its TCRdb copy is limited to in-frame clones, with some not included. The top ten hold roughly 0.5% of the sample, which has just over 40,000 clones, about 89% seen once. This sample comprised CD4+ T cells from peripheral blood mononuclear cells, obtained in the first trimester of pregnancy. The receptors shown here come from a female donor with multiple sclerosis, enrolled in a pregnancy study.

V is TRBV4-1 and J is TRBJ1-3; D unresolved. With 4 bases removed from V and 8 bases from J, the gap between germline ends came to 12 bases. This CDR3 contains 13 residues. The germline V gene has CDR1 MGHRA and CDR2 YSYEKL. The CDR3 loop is CASSPQLSDTIYF. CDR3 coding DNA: TGCGCCAGCAGCCCACAGTTATCTGACACCATATATTTT.

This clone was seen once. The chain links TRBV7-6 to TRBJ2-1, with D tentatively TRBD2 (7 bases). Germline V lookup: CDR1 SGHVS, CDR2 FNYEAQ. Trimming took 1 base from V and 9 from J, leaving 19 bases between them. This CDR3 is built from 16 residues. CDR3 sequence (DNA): TGTGCCAGCAGCTTAGTTTTGAACAGGGAGGGCGGTGAGCAGTTCTTC. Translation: CASSLVLNREGGEQFF.

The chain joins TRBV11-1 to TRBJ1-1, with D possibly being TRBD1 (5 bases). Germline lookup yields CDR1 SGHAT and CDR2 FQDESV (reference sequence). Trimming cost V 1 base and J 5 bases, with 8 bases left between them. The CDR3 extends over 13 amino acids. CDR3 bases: TGTGCCAGCAGCTTAGTTCAGGGAACTGAAGCTTTCTTT. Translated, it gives CASSLVQGTEAFF. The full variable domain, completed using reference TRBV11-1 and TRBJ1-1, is EAEVAQSPRYKITEKSQAVAFWCDPISGHATLYWYRQILGQGPELLVQFQDESVVDDSQLPKDRFSAERLKGVDSTLKIQPAELGDSAMYLCASSLVQGTEAFFGQGTRLTVV.

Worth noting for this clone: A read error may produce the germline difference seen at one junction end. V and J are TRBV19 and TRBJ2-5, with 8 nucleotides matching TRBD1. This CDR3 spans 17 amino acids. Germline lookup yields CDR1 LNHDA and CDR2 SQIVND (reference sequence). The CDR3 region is CASSPGTGAIAQGTQYF. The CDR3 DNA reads TGTGCCAGTAGCCCCGGGACAGGCGCCATCGCCCAAGGGACCCAGTACTTC.

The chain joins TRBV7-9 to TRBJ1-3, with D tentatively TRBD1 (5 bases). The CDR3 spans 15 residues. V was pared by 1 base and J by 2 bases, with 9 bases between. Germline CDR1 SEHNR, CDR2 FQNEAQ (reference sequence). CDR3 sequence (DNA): TGTGCCAGCAGCTTAGTGGCAGGGACTGGAAACACCATATATTTT. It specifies CASSLVAGTGNTIYF.

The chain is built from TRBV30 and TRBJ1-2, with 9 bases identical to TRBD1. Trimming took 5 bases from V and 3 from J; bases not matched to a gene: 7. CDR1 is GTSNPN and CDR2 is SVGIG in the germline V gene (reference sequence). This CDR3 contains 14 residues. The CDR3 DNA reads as TGTGCCTGGCACCCGGGACAGGGCGACTATGGCTACACCTTC. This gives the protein CAWHPGQGDYGYTF.

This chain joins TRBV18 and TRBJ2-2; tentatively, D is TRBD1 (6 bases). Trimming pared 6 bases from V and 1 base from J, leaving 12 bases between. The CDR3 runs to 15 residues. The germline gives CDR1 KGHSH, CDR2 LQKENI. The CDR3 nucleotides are TGTGCCAGCTCCCTCCGGACAGAGAACACCGGGGAGCTGTTTTTT. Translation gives CASSLRTENTGELFF.

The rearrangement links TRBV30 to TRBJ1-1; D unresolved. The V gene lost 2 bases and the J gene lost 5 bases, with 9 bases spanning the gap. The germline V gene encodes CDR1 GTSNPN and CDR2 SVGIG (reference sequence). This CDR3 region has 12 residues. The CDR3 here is CAWSLGGTEAFF. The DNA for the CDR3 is TGTGCCTGGAGTCTGGGCGGGACTGAAGCTTTCTTT.

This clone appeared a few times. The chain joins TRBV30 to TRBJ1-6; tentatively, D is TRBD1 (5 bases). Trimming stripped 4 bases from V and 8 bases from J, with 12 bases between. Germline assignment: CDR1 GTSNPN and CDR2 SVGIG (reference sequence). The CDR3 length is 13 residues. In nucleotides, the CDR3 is TGTGCCTGGACAGGGCAATATGATTCACCCCTCCACTTT. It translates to CAWTGQYDSPLHF.

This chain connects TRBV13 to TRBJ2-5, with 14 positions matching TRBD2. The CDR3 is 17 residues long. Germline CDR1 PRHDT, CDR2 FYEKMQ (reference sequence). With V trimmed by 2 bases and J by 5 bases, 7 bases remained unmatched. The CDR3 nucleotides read TGTGCCAGCAGCTTATGGGGACTAGCGGGAGAATTGGAGACCCAGTACTTC. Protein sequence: CASSLWGLAGELETQYF.

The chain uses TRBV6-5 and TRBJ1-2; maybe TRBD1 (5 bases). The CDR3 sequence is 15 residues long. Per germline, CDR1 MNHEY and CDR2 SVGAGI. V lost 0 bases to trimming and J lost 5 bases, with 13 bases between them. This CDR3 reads CASSYSSDRSYGYTF. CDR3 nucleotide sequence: TGTGCCAGCAGTTACTCATCCGACAGAAGTTATGGCTACACCTTC.

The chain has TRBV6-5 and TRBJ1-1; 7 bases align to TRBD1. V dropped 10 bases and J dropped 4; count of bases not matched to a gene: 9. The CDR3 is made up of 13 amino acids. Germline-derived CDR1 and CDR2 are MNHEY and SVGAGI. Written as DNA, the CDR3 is TGTGCCACCCGACAGGGATCTACCACTGAAGCTTTCTTT. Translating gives CATRQGSTTEAFF.

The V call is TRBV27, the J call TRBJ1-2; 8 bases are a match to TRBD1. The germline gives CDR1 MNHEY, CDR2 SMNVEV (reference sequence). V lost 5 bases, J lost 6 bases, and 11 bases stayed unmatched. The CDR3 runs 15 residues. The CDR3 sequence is CASSGGEDRGDGYTF. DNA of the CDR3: TGTGCCAGCAGTGGGGGGGAAGACAGGGGCGATGGCTACACCTTC.

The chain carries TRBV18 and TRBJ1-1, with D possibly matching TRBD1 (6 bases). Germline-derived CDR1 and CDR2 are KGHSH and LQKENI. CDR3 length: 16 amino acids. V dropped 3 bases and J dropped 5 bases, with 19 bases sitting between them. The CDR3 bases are TGTGCCAGCTCACCTGCGGCTAACAGGGAGGGAACTGAAGCTTTCTTT. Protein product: CASSPAANREGTEAFF.

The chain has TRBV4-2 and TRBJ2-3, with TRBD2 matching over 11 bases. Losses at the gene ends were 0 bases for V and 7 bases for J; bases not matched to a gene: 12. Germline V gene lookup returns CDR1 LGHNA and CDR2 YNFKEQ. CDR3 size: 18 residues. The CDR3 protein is CASSQDRASGGPVNTQYF. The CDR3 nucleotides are TGTGCCAGCAGCCAAGATCGGGCTAGCGGGGGGCCAGTCAATACGCAGTATTTT.

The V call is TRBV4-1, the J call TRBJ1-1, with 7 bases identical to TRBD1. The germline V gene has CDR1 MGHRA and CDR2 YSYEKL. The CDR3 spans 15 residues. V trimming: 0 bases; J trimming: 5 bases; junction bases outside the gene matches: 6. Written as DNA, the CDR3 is TGCGCCAGCAGCCAAGAAGACAGGGTGTTTACTGAAGCTTTCTTT. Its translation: CASSQEDRVFTEAFF.

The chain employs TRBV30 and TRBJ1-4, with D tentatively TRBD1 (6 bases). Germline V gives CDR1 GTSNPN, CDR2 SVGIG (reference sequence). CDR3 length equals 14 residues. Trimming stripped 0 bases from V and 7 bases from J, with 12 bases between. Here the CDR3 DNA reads TGTGCCTGGAGTGTCGGGGGGGGCGGTGAAAAACTGTTTTTT. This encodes CAWSVGGGGEKLFF. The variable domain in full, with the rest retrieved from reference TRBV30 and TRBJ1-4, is SQTIHQWPATLVQPVGSPLSLECTVEGTSNPNLYWYRQAAGRGLQLLFYSVGIGQISSEVPQNLSASRPQDRQFILSSKKLLLSDSGFYLCAWSVGGGGEKLFFGSGTQLSVL.

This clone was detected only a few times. The CDR3 coding sequence is TGTGCCAGCCAGGTTGACAATGAGCAGTTCTTC. Protein sequence: CASQVDNEQFF. The chain recombines TRBV7-9 with TRBJ2-1, with D hard to call. Deletions cut 8 bases from V and 5 bases from J, with 7 bases between. The CDR3 runs 11 residues. CDR1 and CDR2 from the germline V gene are SEHNR and FQNEAQ (reference sequence).

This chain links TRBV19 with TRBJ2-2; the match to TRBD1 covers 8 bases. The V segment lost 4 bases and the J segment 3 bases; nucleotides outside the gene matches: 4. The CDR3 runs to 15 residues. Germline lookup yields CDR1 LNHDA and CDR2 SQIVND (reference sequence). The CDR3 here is CASSRKTGDTGELFF. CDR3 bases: TGTGCCAGTAGTAGGAAGACAGGGGACACCGGGGAGCTGTTTTTT. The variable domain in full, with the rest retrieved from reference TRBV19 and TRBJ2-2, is DGGITQSPKYLFRKEGQNVTLSCEQNLNHDAMYWYRQDPGQGLRLIYYSQIVNDFQKGDIAEGYSVSREKKESFPLTVTSAQKNPTAFYLCASSRKTGDTGELFFGEGSRLTVL.

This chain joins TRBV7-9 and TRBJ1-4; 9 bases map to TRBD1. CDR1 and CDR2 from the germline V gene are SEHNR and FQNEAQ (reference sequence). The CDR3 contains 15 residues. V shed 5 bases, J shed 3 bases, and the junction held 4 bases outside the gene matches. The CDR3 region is CASSPQGASNEKLFF. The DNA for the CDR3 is TGTGCCAGCAGCCCACAGGGGGCGTCTAATGAAAAACTGTTTTTT.

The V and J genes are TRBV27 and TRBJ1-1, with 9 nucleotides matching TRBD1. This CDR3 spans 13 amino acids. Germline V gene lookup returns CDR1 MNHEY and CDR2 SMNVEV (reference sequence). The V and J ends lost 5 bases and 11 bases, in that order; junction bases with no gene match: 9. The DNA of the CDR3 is TGTGCCAGCAGTCCCCGGACAGGGGAGTTCGCTTTCTTT. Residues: CASSPRTGEFAFF.

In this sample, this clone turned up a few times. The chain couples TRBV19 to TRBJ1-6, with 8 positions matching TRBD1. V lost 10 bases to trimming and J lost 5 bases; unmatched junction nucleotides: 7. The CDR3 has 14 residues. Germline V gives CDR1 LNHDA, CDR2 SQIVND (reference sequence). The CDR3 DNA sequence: TGTGCCACGACCGACAGGGGAGATAATTCACCCCTCCACTTT. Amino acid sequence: CATTDRGDNSPLHF.